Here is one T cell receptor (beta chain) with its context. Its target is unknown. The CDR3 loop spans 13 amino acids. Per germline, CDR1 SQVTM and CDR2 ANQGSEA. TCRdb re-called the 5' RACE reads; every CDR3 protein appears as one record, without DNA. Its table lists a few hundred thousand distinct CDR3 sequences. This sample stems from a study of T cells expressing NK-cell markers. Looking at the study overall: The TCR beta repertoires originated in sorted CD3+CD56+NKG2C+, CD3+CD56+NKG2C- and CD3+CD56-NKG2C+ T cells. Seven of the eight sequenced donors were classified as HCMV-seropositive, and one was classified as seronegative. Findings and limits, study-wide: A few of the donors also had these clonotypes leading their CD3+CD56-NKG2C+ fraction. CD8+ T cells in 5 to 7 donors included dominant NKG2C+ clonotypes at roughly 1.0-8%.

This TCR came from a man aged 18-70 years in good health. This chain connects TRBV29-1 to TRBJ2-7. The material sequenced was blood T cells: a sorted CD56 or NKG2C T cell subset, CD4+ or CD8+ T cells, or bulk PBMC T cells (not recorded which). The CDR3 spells CSVAKTSSYEQYF.